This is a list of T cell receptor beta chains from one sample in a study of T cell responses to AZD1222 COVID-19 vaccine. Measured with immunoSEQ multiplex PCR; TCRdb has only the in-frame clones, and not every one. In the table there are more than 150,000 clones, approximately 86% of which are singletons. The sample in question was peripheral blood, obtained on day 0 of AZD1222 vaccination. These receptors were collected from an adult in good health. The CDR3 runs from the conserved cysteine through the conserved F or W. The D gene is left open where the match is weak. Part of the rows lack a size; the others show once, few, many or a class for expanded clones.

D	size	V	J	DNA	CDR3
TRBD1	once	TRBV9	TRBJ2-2	TGTGCCAGCAGCCCCCGGCAGGGGGCAGGGGAGCTGTTTTTT	CASSPRQGAGELFF
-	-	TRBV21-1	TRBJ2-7	TGTGCCAGCAGCAAAGATCCGAGGAGGAACGAGCAGTACTTC	CASSKDPRRNEQYF
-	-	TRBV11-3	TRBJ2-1	TGTGCCAGCAGTCCCTTCGACAGGCCCTACAATGAGCAGTTCTTC	CASSPFDRPYNEQFF
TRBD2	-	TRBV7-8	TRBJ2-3	TGTGCCAGCAGCTTAGAGGTAGCGGGGTCCACAGATACGCAGTATTTT	CASSLEVAGSTDTQYF
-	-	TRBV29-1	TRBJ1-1	TGCAGCGTCTGGGACACTTCGAACACTGAAGCTTTCTTT	CSVWDTSNTEAFF
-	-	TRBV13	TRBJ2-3	TGTGCCAGCAGCTTATTTCAGGCAGTGAACATTCCAGATACGCAGTATTTT	CASSLFQAVNIPDTQYF
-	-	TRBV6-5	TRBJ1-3	TGTGCCAGCAGCGCAGCCAGGGGTGGCTACACCATATATTTT	CASSAARGGYTIYF
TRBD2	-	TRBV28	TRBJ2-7	TGTGCCAGCAGGCCTAGCGGGGTAGCCTACGAGCAGTACTTC	CASRPSGVAYEQYF
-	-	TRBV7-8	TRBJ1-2	TGTGCCAGCAGCTTAGTCGGGGGGGAAGGCTACACCTTC	CASSLVGGEGYTF
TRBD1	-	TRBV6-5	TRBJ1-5	TGTGCCAGCAGTTACTCGACAGGGAGCAATCAGCCCCAGCATTTT	CASSYSTGSNQPQHF
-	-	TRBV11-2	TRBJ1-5	TGTGCCAGCAGCTTAGAACCCAGCAGCAATCAGCCCCAGCATTTT	CASSLEPSSNQPQHF
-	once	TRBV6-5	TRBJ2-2	TGTGCCAGCAGTCTCCAGTTTTGGAACACCGGGGAGCTGTTTTTT	CASSLQFWNTGELFF
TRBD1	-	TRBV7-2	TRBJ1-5	TGTGCCAGCAGCCCCGGGACAGGGTATCAGCCCCAGCATTTT	CASSPGTGYQPQHF
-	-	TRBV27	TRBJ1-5	TGTGCCAGCGGTTTGGAGGGCGGGGGTCAGCCCCAGCATTTT	CASGLEGGGQPQHF
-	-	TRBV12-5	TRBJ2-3	TGTGCTAGTGGTTTGGGGACAGATACAGATACGCAGTATTTT	CASGLGTDTDTQYF
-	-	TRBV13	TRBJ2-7	TGTGCCAGCAGCTCGTTAAAGTCCCCCGTCCGCCACTACTACGAGCAGTACTTC	CASSSLKSPVRHYYEQYF
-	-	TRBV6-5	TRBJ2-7	TGTGCCAGCAGTTACTCGATCCCAGGGACCTACGAGCAGTACTTC	CASSYSIPGTYEQYF